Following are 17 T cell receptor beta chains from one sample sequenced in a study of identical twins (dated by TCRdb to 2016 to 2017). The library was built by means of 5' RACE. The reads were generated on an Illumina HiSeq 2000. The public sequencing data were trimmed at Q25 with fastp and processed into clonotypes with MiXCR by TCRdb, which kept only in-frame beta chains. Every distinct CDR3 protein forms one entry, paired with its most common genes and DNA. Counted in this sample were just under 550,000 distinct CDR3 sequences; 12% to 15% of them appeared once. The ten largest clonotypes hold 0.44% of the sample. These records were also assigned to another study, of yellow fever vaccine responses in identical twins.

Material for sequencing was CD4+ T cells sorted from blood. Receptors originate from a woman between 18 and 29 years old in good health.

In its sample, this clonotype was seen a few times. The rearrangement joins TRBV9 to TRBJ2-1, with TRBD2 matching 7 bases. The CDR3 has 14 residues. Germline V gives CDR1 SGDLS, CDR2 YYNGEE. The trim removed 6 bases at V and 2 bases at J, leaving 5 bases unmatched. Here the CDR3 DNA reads TGTGCCAGCAAGAGGGACTACACCTACAATGAGCAGTTCTTC. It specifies CASKRDYTYNEQFF.

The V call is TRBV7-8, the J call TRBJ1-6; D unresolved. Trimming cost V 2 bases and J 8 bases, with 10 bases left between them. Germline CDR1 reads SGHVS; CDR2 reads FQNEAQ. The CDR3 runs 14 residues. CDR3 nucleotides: TGTGCCAGCAGCTTACTATCACGGGATTCACCCCTCCACTTT. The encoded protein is CASSLLSRDSPLHF.

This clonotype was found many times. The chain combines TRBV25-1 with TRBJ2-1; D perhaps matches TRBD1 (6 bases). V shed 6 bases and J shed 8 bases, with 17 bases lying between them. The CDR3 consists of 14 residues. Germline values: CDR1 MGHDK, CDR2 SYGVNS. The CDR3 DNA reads TGTGCCAGCAGAGGTCAACAGGGAATCCATGAGCAGTTCTTC. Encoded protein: CASRGQQGIHEQFF. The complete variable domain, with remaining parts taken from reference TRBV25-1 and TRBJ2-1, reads EADIYQTPRYLVIGTGKKITLECSQTMGHDKMYWYQQDPGMELHLIHYSYGVNSTEKGDLSSESTVSRIRTEHFPLTLESARPSHTSQYLCASRGQQGIHEQFFGPGTRLTVL.

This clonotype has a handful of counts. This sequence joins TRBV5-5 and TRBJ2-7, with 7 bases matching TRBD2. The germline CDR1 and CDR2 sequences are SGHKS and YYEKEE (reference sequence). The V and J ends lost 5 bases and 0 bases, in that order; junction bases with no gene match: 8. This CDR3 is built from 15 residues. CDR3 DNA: TGTGCCAGCAGGGTAACTAGCGTGACCTCCTACGAGCAGTACTTC. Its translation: CASRVTSVTSYEQYF.

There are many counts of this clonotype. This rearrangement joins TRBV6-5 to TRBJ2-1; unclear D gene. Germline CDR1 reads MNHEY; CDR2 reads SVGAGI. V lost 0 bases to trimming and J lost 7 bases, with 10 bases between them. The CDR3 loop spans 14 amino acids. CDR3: CASSYSRTKNEQFF. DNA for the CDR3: TGTGCCAGCAGTTACTCGAGGACGAAGAATGAGCAGTTCTTC.

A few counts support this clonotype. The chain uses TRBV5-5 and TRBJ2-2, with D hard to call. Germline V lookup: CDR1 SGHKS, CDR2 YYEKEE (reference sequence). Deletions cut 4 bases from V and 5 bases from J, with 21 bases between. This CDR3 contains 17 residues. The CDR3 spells CASSPSPGRAETGELFF. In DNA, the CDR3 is TGTGCCAGCAGCCCCTCACCGGGTAGGGCGGAGACCGGGGAGCTGTTTTTT.

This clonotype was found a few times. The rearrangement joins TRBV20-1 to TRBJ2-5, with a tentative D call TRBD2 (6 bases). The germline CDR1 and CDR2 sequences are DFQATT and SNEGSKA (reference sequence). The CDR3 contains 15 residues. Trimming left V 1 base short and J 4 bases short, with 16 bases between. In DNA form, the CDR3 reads TGCAGTGCTAGAGGACTAGTAGGGGTACGAGAGACCCAGTACTTC. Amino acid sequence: CSARGLVGVRETQYF.

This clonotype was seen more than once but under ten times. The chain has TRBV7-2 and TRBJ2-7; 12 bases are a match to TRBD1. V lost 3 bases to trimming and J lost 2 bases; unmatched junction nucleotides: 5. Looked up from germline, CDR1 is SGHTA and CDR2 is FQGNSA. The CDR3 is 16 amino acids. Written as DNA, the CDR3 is TGTGCCAGCAGCTTCGGGACAGGGGGCTTAACCTACGAGCAGTACTTC. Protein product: CASSFGTGGLTYEQYF. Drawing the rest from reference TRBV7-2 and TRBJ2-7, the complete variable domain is GAGVSQSPSNKVTEKGKDVELRCDPISGHTALYWYRQSLGQGLEFLIYFQGNSAPDKSGLPSDRFSAERTGGSVSTLTIQRTQQEDSAVYLCASSFGTGGLTYEQYFGPGTRLTVT.

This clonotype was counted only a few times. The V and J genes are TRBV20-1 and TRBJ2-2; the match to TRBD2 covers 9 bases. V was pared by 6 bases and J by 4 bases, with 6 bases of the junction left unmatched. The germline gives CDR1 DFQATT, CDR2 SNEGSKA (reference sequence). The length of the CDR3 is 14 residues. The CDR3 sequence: CSAPSGGSTGELFF. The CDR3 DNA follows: TGCAGTGCCCCCAGCGGGGGGAGCACCGGGGAGCTGTTTTTT.

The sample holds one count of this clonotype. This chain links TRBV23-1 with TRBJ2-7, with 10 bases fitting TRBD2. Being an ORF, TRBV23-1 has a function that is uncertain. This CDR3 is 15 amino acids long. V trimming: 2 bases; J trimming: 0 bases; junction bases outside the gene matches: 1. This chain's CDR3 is CASSQKREGSYEQYF. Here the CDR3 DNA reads TGCGCCAGCAGTCAAAAGCGGGAGGGCTCCTACGAGCAGTACTTC.

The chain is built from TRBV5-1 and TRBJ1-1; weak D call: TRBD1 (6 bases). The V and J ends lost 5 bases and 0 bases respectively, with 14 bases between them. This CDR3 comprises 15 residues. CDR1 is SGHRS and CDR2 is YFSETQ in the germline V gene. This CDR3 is CASRGGMVMNTEAFF. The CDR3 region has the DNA TGCGCCAGCAGAGGGGGGATGGTTATGAACACTGAAGCTTTCTTT.

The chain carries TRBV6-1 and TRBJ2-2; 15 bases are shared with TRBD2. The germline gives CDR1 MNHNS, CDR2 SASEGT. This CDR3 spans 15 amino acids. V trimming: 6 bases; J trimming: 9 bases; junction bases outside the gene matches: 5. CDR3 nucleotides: TGTGCCAGCAGAAGGACTAGCGGGGGGGACCGGGAGCTGTTTTTT. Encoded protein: CASRRTSGGDRELFF.

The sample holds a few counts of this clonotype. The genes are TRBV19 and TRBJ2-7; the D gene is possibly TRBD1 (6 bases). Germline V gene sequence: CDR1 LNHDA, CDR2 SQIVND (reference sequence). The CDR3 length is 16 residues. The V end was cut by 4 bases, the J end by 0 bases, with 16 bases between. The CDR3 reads CASSTRQVLSSYEQYF. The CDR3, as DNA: TGTGCCAGTAGTACGCGACAGGTACTAAGCTCCTACGAGCAGTACTTC.

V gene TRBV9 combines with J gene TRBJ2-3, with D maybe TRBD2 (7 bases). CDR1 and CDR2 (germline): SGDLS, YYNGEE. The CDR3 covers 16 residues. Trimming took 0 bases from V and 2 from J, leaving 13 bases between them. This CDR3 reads CASSVDAGAHTDTQYF. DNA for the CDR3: TGTGCCAGCAGCGTAGACGCGGGGGCCCACACAGATACGCAGTATTTT.

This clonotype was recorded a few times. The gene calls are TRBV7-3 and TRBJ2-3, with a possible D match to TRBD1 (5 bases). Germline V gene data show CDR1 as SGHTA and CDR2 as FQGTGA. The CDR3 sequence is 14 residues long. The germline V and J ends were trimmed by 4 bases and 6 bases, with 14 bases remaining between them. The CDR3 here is CASSYRTKYDTQYF. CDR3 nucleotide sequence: TGTGCCAGCAGCTACAGGACAAAGTACGATACGCAGTATTTT.

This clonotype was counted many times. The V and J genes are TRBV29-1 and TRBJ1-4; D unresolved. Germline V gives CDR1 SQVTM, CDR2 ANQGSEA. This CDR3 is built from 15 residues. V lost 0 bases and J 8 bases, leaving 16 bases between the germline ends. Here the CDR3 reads CSVEDYRVPGEKLFF. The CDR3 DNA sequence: TGCAGCGTTGAAGATTATAGGGTGCCGGGGGAAAAACTGTTTTTT.

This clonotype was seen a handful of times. CDR3 sequence (DNA): TGTGCCAGCAGTATCAGGGGACCGAATGAAAAACTGTTTTTT. It yields the protein CASSIRGPNEKLFF. The V call is TRBV12-3 or TRBV12-4, the J call TRBJ1-4; TRBD1 might be the D (6 bases). The CDR3 runs to 14 residues. The V gene lost 5 bases and the J gene lost 5 bases, with 12 bases spanning the gap.